A selection of T cell receptor beta chains follows, all from one sample in a study of beta chain features in type 1 diabetes. The method was immunoSEQ multiplex PCR; TCRdb's version includes in-frame clones alone and lacks a portion of them. The sample records about 240,000 clones, 27% being singletons. The sample was central memory CD4+ T cells from blood. The receptor set was obtained from a man aged 25-45 years in good health. The CDR3 runs from the conserved cysteine through the conserved F or W. The D gene is left open where the match is weak. The size field is filled for only some rows; it gives once, few, many or a size class.

>-|TRBV7-9|-|TRBJ2-5
CASSLAIASQETQYF
TGTGCCAGCAGCCTAGCAATAGCGAGCCAAGAGACCCAGTACTTC
>-|TRBV5-1|few|TRBJ2-1
CASSLDSGEWSEQFF
TGCGCCAGCAGCTTGGATTCGGGAGAGTGGAGTGAGCAGTTCTTC
>TRBD2|TRBV6-6|few|TRBJ2-7
CASSGLAGRRGEQYF
TGTGCCAGCAGTGGGCTAGCGGGACGCCGGGGAGAGCAGTACTTC
>-|TRBV11-1|-|TRBJ2-1
CASSLDRNEQFF
TGTGCCAGCAGCTTAGACCGGAATGAGCAGTTCTTC
>TRBD2|TRBV7-2|-|TRBJ2-7
CASSLLAGFRYEQYF
TGTGCCAGCAGCTTACTAGCGGGCTTCCGCTACGAGCAGTACTTC
>-|TRBV18|many|TRBJ2-6
CASSPKQAGANVLTF
TGTGCCAGCTCACCTAAGCAGGCTGGGGCCAACGTCCTGACTTTC
>-|TRBV29-1|-|TRBJ2-5
CSAAREPVQETQYF
TGCAGCGCAGCAAGGGAACCAGTTCAAGAGACCCAGTACTTC
>TRBD2|TRBV11-2|-|TRBJ2-3
CASSSAGGTDTQYF
TGTGCCAGCAGCTCTGCGGGGGGCACAGATACGCAGTATTTT
>TRBD1|TRBV2|once|TRBJ1-6
CASSRQGGDSPLHF
TGTGCCAGCAGTAGACAGGGGGGGGATTCACCCCTCCACTTT
>TRBD2|TRBV7-2|few|TRBJ2-1
CASSPAGGTSYNEQFF
TGTGCCAGCAGCCCAGCCGGCGGGACTAGTTACAATGAGCAGTTCTTC
>-|TRBV7-2|-|TRBJ2-7
CASSLAASIGSYEQYF
TGTGCCAGCAGCTTAGCGGCCAGTATTGGGTCCTACGAGCAGTACTTC
>-|TRBV2|few|TRBJ1-2
CASTSGSYGYTF
TGTGCCAGCACCTCAGGGTCCTATGGCTACACCTTC
>TRBD2|TRBV7-8|few|TRBJ2-3
CASSLPGGPDTQYF
TGTGCCAGCAGCTTACCGGGAGGGCCAGATACGCAGTATTTT
>-|TRBV20-1|-|TRBJ2-7
CSASIAEQYF
TGCAGTGCTAGTATAGCCGAGCAGTACTTC
>-|TRBV5-6|-|TRBJ1-5
CASSLGGPRNQPQHF
TGTGCCAGCAGCTTGGGAGGTCCGCGTAATCAGCCCCAGCATTTT
>-|TRBV11-2|few|TRBJ1-2
CASSPTGTVSNYGYTF
TGTGCCAGCAGCCCCACCGGGACCGTCTCTAACTATGGCTACACCTTC
>-|TRBV10-3|-|TRBJ1-1
CPIGGDREEAFF
TGCCCCATCGGGGGGGATAGGGAGGAAGCTTTCTTT
>-|TRBV11-2|-|TRBJ2-7
CASSRTTSYEQYF
TGTGCCAGCAGCAGGACGACCTCCTACGAGCAGTACTTC
>TRBD2|TRBV2|-|TRBJ2-5
CASSVRTSGKETQYF
TGTGCCAGCAGTGTAAGGACTAGCGGTAAAGAGACCCAGTACTTC
>-|TRBV19|few|TRBJ1-5
CASSMPGAGNQPQHF
TGTGCCAGTAGTATGCCGGGGGCAGGAAATCAGCCCCAGCATTTT
>-|TRBV7-2|-|TRBJ1-2
CASSLERNYGYTF
TGTGCCAGCAGCTTAGAACGAAACTATGGCTACACCTTC
>TRBD2|TRBV7-2|few|TRBJ2-1
CASSSGLARHNEQFF
TGTGCCAGCAGCTCCGGACTAGCGAGACACAATGAGCAGTTCTTC
>-|TRBV6-6|-|TRBJ1-2
CASRRAGEGSYTF
TGTGCCAGCAGACGGGCGGGGGAAGGGAGCTACACCTTC
>TRBD1|TRBV29-1|-|TRBJ1-1
CSVLTGGNTEAFF
TGCAGCGTCCTGACAGGGGGTAACACTGAAGCTTTCTTT
>-|TRBV29-1|few|TRBJ2-3
CSVLGGRGTDTQYF
TGCAGCGTGCTGGGGGGCCGGGGCACAGATACGCAGTATTTT
>TRBD2|TRBV7-2|many|TRBJ2-1
CASSWTSGRSNEQFF
TGTGCCAGCAGCTGGACTAGCGGGAGAAGCAATGAGCAGTTCTTC
>TRBD1|TRBV5-4|-|TRBJ1-2
CASSPGTAYGYTF
TGTGCCAGCAGCCCCGGGACAGCCTATGGCTACACCTTC
>-|TRBV27|-|TRBJ1-2
CASRLDTGSPYGYTF
TGTGCCAGCAGGCTGGACACGGGGAGCCCCTATGGCTACACCTTC
>-|TRBV27|-|TRBJ2-7
CASRALGMDEQYF
TGTGCCAGCAGGGCACTAGGAATGGACGAGCAGTACTTC